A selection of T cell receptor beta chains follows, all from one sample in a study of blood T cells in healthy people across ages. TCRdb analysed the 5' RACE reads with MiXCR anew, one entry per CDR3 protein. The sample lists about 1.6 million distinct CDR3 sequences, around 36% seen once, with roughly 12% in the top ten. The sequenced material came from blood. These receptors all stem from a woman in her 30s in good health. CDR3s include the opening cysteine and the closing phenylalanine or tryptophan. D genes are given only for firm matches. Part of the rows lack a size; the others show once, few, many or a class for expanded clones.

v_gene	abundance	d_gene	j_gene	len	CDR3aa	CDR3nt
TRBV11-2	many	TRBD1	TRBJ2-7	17	CASSLAFLGTGNDEQYF	TGTGCCAGCAGCTTAGCCTTTCTCGGGACAGGGAACGACGAGCAGTACTTC
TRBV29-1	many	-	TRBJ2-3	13	CSVEALPRDTQYF	TGCAGCGTTGAAGCTCTCCCCAGGGATACGCAGTATTTT
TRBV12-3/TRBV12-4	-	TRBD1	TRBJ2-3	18	CASSLLAPGTGGTDTQYF	TGTGCCAGCAGTTTATTGGCACCCGGGACAGGGGGCACAGATACGCAGTATTTT
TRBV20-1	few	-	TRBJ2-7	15	CSARDSLEGWGEQYF	TGCAGTGCTAGAGATAGTCTAGAAGGGTGGGGCGAGCAGTACTTC
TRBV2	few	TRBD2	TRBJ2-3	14	CASRQAGNTDTQYF	TGTGCCAGCAGGCAAGCGGGGAACACAGATACGCAGTATTTT
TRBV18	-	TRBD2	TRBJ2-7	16	CASSTRTSGISYEQYF	TGTGCCAGCTCAACAAGAACTAGCGGGATCTCCTACGAGCAGTACTTC
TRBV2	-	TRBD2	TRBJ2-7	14	CASSGERGGYEQYF	TGTGCCAGCAGTGGGGAGCGGGGTGGTTACGAGCAGTACTTC
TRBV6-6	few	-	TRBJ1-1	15	CASSPPAGRGTEAFF	TGTGCCAGCAGTCCACCCGCGGGAAGGGGGACTGAAGCTTTCTTT
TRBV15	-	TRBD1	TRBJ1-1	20	CATSRVLVAGQGAGGTEAFF	TGTGCCACCAGCAGAGTGTTGGTAGCAGGACAGGGGGCCGGAGGCACTGAAGCTTTCTTT
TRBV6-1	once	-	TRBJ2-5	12	CASSTLKGEQYF	TGTGCCAGCAGCACTCTTAAGGGGGAGCAGTACTTC
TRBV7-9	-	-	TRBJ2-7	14	CASSLGGERYEQYF	TGTGCCAGCAGCTTAGGAGGGGAGAGGTACGAGCAGTACTTC
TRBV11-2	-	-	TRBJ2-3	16	CANSLGVGQGSDTQYF	TGTGCCAACAGCTTAGGGGTCGGACAAGGCTCAGATACGCAGTATTTT
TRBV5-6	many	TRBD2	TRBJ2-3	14	CASSWGLSTDTQYF	TGTGCCAGCAGCTGGGGACTAAGCACAGATACGCAGTATTTT
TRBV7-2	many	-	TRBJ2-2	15	CASSLDRLNTGELFF	TGTGCCAGCAGCCTTGACAGGCTTAACACCGGGGAGCTGTTTTTT
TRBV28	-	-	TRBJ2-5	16	CASSLRPRRVHETQYF	TGTGCCAGCAGTTTACGTCCTAGGAGGGTCCATGAGACCCAGTACTTC
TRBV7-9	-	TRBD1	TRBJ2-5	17	CASSLPGVGQGRETQYF	TGTGCCAGCAGCCTGCCCGGTGTAGGACAGGGAAGGGAGACCCAGTACTTC
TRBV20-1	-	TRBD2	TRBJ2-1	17	CSARDVLAGAQYNEQFF	TGCAGTGCTAGAGATGTCCTAGCGGGGGCCCAATACAATGAGCAGTTCTTC
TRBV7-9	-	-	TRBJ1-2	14	CASSLMVPEGGYTF	TGTGCCAGCAGCTTAATGGTTCCAGAAGGCGGCTACACCTTC
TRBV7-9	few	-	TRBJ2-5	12	CASSSGTSTQYF	TGTGCCAGCAGCTCCGGGACCTCTACCCAGTACTTC
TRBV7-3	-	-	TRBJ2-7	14	CASSPTGRTYEQYF	TGTGCCAGCAGCCCAACCGGACGGACCTACGAGCAGTACTTC
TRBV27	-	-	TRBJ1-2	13	CASSLSRGSGYTF	TGTGCCAGCAGTTTATCCCGGGGTTCAGGCTACACCTTC
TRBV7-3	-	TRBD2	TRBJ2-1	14	CASNLGLVYNEQFF	TGTGCCAGCAACCTGGGACTAGTGTACAATGAGCAGTTCTTC
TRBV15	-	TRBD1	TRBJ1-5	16	CATSAGGASGNQPQHF	TGTGCCACCAGCGCAGGGGGGGCGTCCGGCAATCAGCCCCAGCATTTT
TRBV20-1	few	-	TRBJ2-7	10	CSALGHEQYF	TGCAGTGCCCTTGGGCACGAGCAGTACTTC
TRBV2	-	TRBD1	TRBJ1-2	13	CASRQTGDLGYTF	TGTGCCAGCAGGCAGACAGGGGATCTGGGCTACACCTTC
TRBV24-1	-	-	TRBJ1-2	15	CATSDQGNLNYGYTF	TGTGCCACCAGTGATCAAGGGAATCTTAACTATGGCTACACCTTC
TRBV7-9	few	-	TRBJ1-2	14	CASSLAAETVGYTF	TGTGCCAGCAGCTTAGCAGCGGAAACGGTTGGCTACACCTTC
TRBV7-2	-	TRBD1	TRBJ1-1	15	CASSLAPGGYTEAFF	TGTGCCAGCAGCTTAGCGCCAGGGGGCTACACTGAAGCTTTCTTT
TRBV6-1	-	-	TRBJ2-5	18	CASSATIELNKLKETQYF	TGTGCCAGCAGTGCGACGATCGAACTTAACAAGCTAAAAGAGACCCAGTACTTC
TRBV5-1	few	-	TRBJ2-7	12	CASSSTNYEQYF	TGCGCCAGCAGCTCGACAAACTACGAGCAGTACTTC
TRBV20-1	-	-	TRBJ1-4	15	CSAPRGGSGNEKLFF	TGCAGTGCTCCCAGGGGTGGTTCTGGAAATGAAAAACTGTTTTTT
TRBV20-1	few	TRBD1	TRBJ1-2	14	CSAYAGQGSYGYTF	TGCAGTGCCTACGCGGGACAGGGAAGCTATGGCTACACCTTC
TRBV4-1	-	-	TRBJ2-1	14	CASSRQLAYNEQFF	TGCGCCAGCAGCCGGCAGCTAGCATACAATGAGCAGTTCTTC
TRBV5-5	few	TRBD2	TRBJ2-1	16	CACSFRLAGGYNEQFF	TGTGCCTGCAGCTTCAGACTAGCGGGAGGTTACAATGAGCAGTTCTTC
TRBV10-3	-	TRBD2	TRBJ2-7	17	CAISESNGRRRSYEQYF	TGTGCCATCAGTGAGTCGAACGGGAGGCGCCGTTCCTACGAGCAGTACTTC